This T cell receptor (beta chain) was retrieved from a study of blood T cell repertoires in COVID-19. On the study more broadly: Sample material is recorded as cDNA or gDNA derived from T cells, B-cell-depleted T cells, or PBMCs.

In the study's own analysis: From reference gene primer amplification, estimates of nucleated cell counts were derived. Using immunoSEQ multiplex PCR, the repertoire was profiled, and TCRdb retains in-frame clones only, with some absent. V and J calls and clone size are copied from that table; D and trimming were computed from the DNA. The sample has approximately 60,000 clones; about 86% are singletons. Germline-derived CDR1 and CDR2 are MGHDK and SYGVNS. V shed 3 bases and J 7 bases; nucleotides not matched to a gene: 4. The CDR3 is 14 amino acids. This TCR derives from a human donor in a cohort sampled during active COVID-19. The chain carries TRBV25-1 and TRBJ1-4, with TRBD1 matching 8 bases. Material: peripheral blood. CDR3 sequence (DNA): TGTGCCAGCAGTGATGCAGGGGGCGGTGAAAAACTGTTTTTT. This sequence encodes CASSDAGGGEKLFF.